What follows are 26 T cell receptor beta chains derived from one specimen sequenced in a study of shared clonotypes between healthy human individuals. Assay: immunoSEQ multiplex PCR; the TCRdb copy retains only in-frame clones and omits some. The top ten hold about 0.45% of the sample, which has about 1.5 million clones, approximately 98% seen once. The source material was naive CD4+ T cells sorted from blood. Subset noted: CD45RA+ positively selected. These TCRs come from a man younger than 45 in good health.

CDR3: CASSLAGTGGTVGYTF. The CDR3, as DNA: TGTGCCAGCAGCTTAGCCGGGACAGGGGGAACGGTTGGCTACACCTTC. The chain combines TRBV7-2 with TRBJ1-2, with 11 positions matching TRBD1. Germline CDR1 SGHTA, CDR2 FQGNSA. The CDR3 extends over 16 amino acids. Trimming removed 0 bases from V and 7 bases from J; junction bases left unmatched: 7. Full variable domain (remainder filled in from reference TRBV7-2 and TRBJ1-2): GAGVSQSPSNKVTEKGKDVELRCDPISGHTALYWYRQSLGQGLEFLIYFQGNSAPDKSGLPSDRFSAERTGGSVSTLTIQRTQQEDSAVYLCASSLAGTGGTVGYTFGSGTRLTVV.

The chain uses TRBV25-1 and TRBJ2-2; 7 bases line up with TRBD1. This CDR3 region has 14 residues. J gave up 0 bases and V 7 bases, and 2 bases lay outside the gene matches. CDR1 is MGHDK, CDR2 SYGVNS, per germline. The DNA for the CDR3 is TGTGCCAGCAACGGACAGGCGAACACCGGGGAGCTGTTTTTT. This sequence encodes CASNGQANTGELFF.

In its sample, this clone was seen a few times. This rearrangement joins TRBV4-1 to TRBJ1-5; 8 bases line up with TRBD1. This CDR3 region has 14 residues. Trimming cost V 3 bases and J 6 bases; bases outside gene matches: 4. CDR1 and CDR2 from the germline V gene are MGHRA and YSYEKL. In DNA form, the CDR3 reads TGCGCCAGCAGCCAGGACAGGGTGCCTCAGCCCCAGCATTTT. Translating gives CASSQDRVPQPQHF.

This chain connects TRBV7-2 to TRBJ1-2, with D unresolved. V lost 1 base to trimming and J lost 2 bases, with 11 bases between them. Germline V gene sequence: CDR1 SGHTA, CDR2 FQGNSA. There are 15 residues in the CDR3. The DNA of the CDR3 is TGTGCCAGCAGCTTAGGTCAGCGGATGAACTATGGCTACACCTTC. Its protein is CASSLGQRMNYGYTF.

V is TRBV19 and J is TRBJ2-7, with D possibly TRBD1 on 6 matching bases. The V end was cut by 4 bases, the J end by 3 bases, with 10 bases between. From germline, CDR1 is LNHDA and CDR2 SQIVND (reference sequence). The CDR3 covers 13 residues. This CDR3 reads CASSTQGFYEQYF. The CDR3 DNA is TGTGCCAGTAGTACACAGGGATTCTACGAGCAGTACTTC.

This clone was observed a single time. This chain uses TRBV27 with TRBJ2-4; no clear D gene. V gave up 3 bases and J gave up 0 bases, with 6 bases separating them. Germline-derived CDR1 and CDR2 are MNHEY and SMNVEV (reference sequence). The CDR3 runs to 14 residues. The CDR3 nucleotides read TGTGCCAGCAGTTTGCATATAGCCAAAAACATTCAGTACTTC. Translated, it gives CASSLHIAKNIQYF.

This chain links TRBV11-3 with TRBJ2-2; D gene ambiguous. In germline, CDR1 is SGHNT, CDR2 YENEEA. CDR3 length: 16 amino acids. V dropped 0 bases and J dropped 6 bases, with 14 bases sitting between them. As DNA, the CDR3 is TGTGCCAGCAGCTTAGATCGGGTTTTTTCGGCCGGGGAGCTGTTTTTT. Translated: CASSLDRVFSAGELFF.

The rearrangement uses TRBV7-8 and TRBJ2-2, with 8 bases fitting TRBD1. CDR1 SGHVS and CDR2 FQNEAQ come from the germline V gene. This CDR3 contains 15 residues. The junction had 6 bases not matched to a gene; V was cut back by 5 bases and J by 4 bases. CDR3 residues: CASSPDRGRTGELFF. The CDR3 DNA is TGTGCCAGCAGCCCCGACAGGGGCCGCACCGGGGAGCTGTTTTTT.

The rearrangement links TRBV6-5 to TRBJ2-5; possibly TRBD1 for D (7 bases). V lost 6 bases and J lost 0, with 14 bases in between. Germline lookup yields CDR1 MNHEY and CDR2 SVGAGI. This CDR3 has 15 residues. In DNA form, the CDR3 reads TGTGCCAGCAGGCGGGGACAGAAGTACCAAGAGACCCAGTACTTC. Protein: CASRRGQKYQETQYF.

The chain has TRBV12-5 and TRBJ2-1, with D uncertain. This CDR3 is built from 15 residues. Deletions cut 6 bases from V and 0 bases from J, with 12 bases between. Germline V gene lookup returns CDR1 LGHNT and CDR2 FRNRAP. CDR3 DNA: TGTGCTAGTGGGGCGGACGGATTCTCCTACAATGAGCAGTTCTTC. Translating gives CASGADGFSYNEQFF.

The chain joins TRBV28 to TRBJ1-2, with D uncertain. The ends were cut back, 4 bases at V and 5 bases at J, with 11 bases in the middle. The CDR3 totals 13 residues. Germline V lookup: CDR1 MDHEN, CDR2 SYDVKM. CDR3: CASSSQTEYGYTF. CDR3 DNA sequence: TGTGCCAGCAGTTCTCAAACGGAATATGGCTACACCTTC.

This chain uses TRBV7-9 with TRBJ2-7; 9 nucleotides agree with TRBD1. With V trimmed by 6 bases and J by 2 bases, 8 bases remained unmatched. CDR1 is SEHNR, CDR2 FQNEAQ, per germline (reference sequence). This CDR3 has 15 residues. CDR3 nucleotide sequence: TGTGCCAGCAGTTCACAGGGGGCGAGGACCTACGAGCAGTACTTC. It is translated as CASSSQGARTYEQYF. Combining the CDR3 with reference TRBV7-9 and TRBJ2-7 gives the whole variable domain DTGVSQNPRHKITKRGQNVTFRCDPISEHNRLYWYRQTLGQGPEFLTYFQNEAQLEKSRLLSDRFSAERPKGSFSTLEIQRTEQGDSAMYLCASSSQGARTYEQYFGPGTRLTVT.

CDR3 region: CASSLFHGPSTDTQYF. The CDR3 DNA reads TGTGCCAGCAGCTTATTTCACGGCCCTAGCACAGATACGCAGTATTTT. The V gene is TRBV7-2, the J gene TRBJ2-3; D not certain. Trimming removed 2 bases from V and 0 bases from J, with 12 bases in between. Germline assignment: CDR1 SGHTA and CDR2 FQGNSA. The CDR3 is made up of 16 amino acids.

The chain couples TRBV5-4 to TRBJ2-5, with 13 bases matching TRBD2. Per germline, CDR1 SGHNT and CDR2 YYREEE (reference sequence). Germline trimming cut 5 bases from V and 4 bases from J; bases unmatched to any gene: 11. This CDR3 region has 17 residues. The CDR3 loop reads CASSPGPTSGRGETQYF. As DNA, the CDR3 is TGTGCCAGCAGTCCGGGGCCAACTAGCGGGAGGGGAGAGACCCAGTACTTC.

The chain couples TRBV11-2 to TRBJ2-1, with D hard to call. Germline values: CDR1 SGHAT, CDR2 FQNNGV. Trimming pared 11 bases from V and 8 bases from J, leaving 10 bases between. CDR3 length equals 10 residues. For the CDR3, the DNA is TGTGCCGTCAATGGCTATGAGCAGTTCTTC. Protein sequence: CAVNGYEQFF.

The chain links TRBV5-6 to TRBJ1-2; no firm D call. Trimming removed 2 bases at V and 6 bases at J, with 8 bases between. This CDR3 spans 12 amino acids. CDR1 is SGHDT, CDR2 YYEEEE, per germline. CDR3 in DNA: TGTGCCAGCAGCTTCGAGGCGAATGGCTACACCTTC. It specifies CASSFEANGYTF.

This clone was recorded only once. The chain links TRBV15 to TRBJ2-2; the D gene is possibly TRBD2 (6 bases). CDR3 length: 15 amino acids. The V gene's germline CDR1 is LNHNV and CDR2 YYDKDF (reference sequence). V lost 5 bases and J 6 bases, leaving 16 bases between the germline ends. The CDR3 DNA is TGTGCCACCAGCTCTCAAATCGGGACTTCCGGGGAGCTGTTTTTT. It specifies CATSSQIGTSGELFF.

This sequence joins TRBV18 and TRBJ2-5; 10 bases agree with TRBD2. Unmatched junction bases numbered 6, after V lost 0 bases and J lost 5 bases. The CDR3 covers 16 residues. CDR1 KGHSH and CDR2 LQKENI come from the germline V gene. CDR3 bases: TGTGCCAGCTCACCACCTAGCGGGAGGTCGGCGGAGACCCAGTACTTC. It translates to CASSPPSGRSAETQYF.

The rearrangement uses TRBV5-1 and TRBJ2-7, with D perhaps TRBD2 (6 bases). The CDR3 runs 15 residues. The germline V and J ends were trimmed by 4 bases and 2 bases, with 16 bases remaining between them. The germline V gene encodes CDR1 SGHRS and CDR2 YFSETQ. The CDR3 sequence: CASSPGRGAPYEQYF. CDR3 coding DNA: TGCGCCAGCAGCCCCGGGCGGGGAGCTCCCTACGAGCAGTACTTC.

The CDR3 here is CASSVGANVLTF. DNA of the CDR3: TGTGCCAGCAGTGTCGGGGCCAACGTCCTGACTTTC. J is TRBJ2-6 and V is TRBV2; D unresolved. V was clipped by 4 bases and J by 4 bases, with 2 bases between them. CDR3 length equals 12 residues. CDR1 is SNHLY and CDR2 is FYNNEI in the germline V gene.

This rearrangement joins TRBV9 to TRBJ1-3, with D hard to call. V was trimmed by 4 bases and J by 4 bases, leaving 12 bases between them. This CDR3 spans 14 amino acids. CDR1 is SGDLS, CDR2 YYNGEE, per germline. This CDR3 reads CASSTGTLGNTIYF. In DNA, the CDR3 is TGTGCCAGCAGCACGGGAACTCTGGGAAACACCATATATTTT.

In the case of this clone: Other DNA sequences in the same sample also yield this CDR3. The rearrangement joins TRBV18 to TRBJ2-2, with D perhaps matching TRBD1 (5 bases). Germline assignment: CDR1 KGHSH and CDR2 LQKENI. The CDR3 runs to 16 residues. V lost 3 bases, J lost 0 bases, and 11 bases lay in between. The CDR3 protein is CASSPLPGTNTGELFF. The CDR3 DNA sequence: TGTGCCAGCTCACCTCTTCCAGGGACGAACACCGGGGAGCTGTTTTTT.

CDR3 coding DNA: TGTGCCACAACCACAGGGTTGGTGGACAATGAGCAGTTCTTC. Amino acids: CATTTGLVDNEQFF. J is TRBJ2-1 and V is TRBV6-5, with a weak D call TRBD1 (6 bases). The CDR3 consists of 14 residues. Per germline, CDR1 MNHEY and CDR2 SVGAGI. V was cut by 10 bases and J by 5 bases, with 18 bases left in between.

The CDR3 nucleotides read TGTGCCAGCAGCGGACAGGGGGCGCCGGGGGGCACAGATACGCAGTATTTT. Amino acid sequence: CASSGQGAPGGTDTQYF. The chain employs TRBV2 and TRBJ2-3, with 11 bases aligning to TRBD1. Germline CDR1 reads SNHLY; CDR2 reads FYNNEI. Trimming took 6 bases from V and 1 from J; bases not matched to a gene: 9. This CDR3 is built from 17 residues.

This sequence joins TRBV27 and TRBJ2-1; TRBD1 aligns across 8 bases. This CDR3 comprises 15 residues. Per the germline V gene, CDR1 is MNHEY and CDR2 is SMNVEV (reference sequence). V lost 2 bases, J lost 2 bases, and 2 bases stayed unmatched. CDR3 protein: CASSLGTGPYNEQFF. The DNA for the CDR3 is TGTGCCAGCAGTTTAGGGACAGGACCCTACAATGAGCAGTTCTTC.

The J gene is TRBJ1-4, the V gene TRBV11-2, with 7 bases identical to TRBD1. The CDR3 length is 14 residues. Germline CDR1 is SGHAT and CDR2 is FQNNGV. V was pared by 6 bases and J by 5 bases, with 6 bases of the junction left unmatched. CDR3 DNA sequence: TGTGCCAGCAGTCCGGACAGGACAAATGAAAAACTGTTTTTT. Protein sequence: CASSPDRTNEKLFF.